This T cell receptor (beta chain) was recovered during a study of OX40 agonist ivuxolimab in advanced cancers. V lost 6 bases to trimming and J lost 4 bases; unmatched junction nucleotides: 6. This CDR3 is 15 amino acids long. Looked up from germline, CDR1 is PRHDT and CDR2 is FYEKMQ (reference sequence). This clone showed up just a few times. Its antigen remains unknown. Blood got drawn at baseline, again on cycle 4 day 1, and then on cycle 7 day 1. Assay: immunoSEQ multiplex PCR; the TCRdb copy retains only in-frame clones and omits some. The data contain approximately 57,000 clones, roughly four fifths of them singletons. The study's findings and limits: The CD4+ and CD8+ T cells in the blood had expanded clonally by week 6 at 0.1 to 3.0 mg/kg. Compared with others, partial responders at 0.1-3.0 mg/kg displayed clonal expansion among the lowest.

The sample consisted of CD4+ or CD8+ T cells sorted from blood, taken in a trial of the OX40 agonist ivuxolimab. The sequence was obtained from an adult with an advanced solid tumor such as melanoma, head and neck, liver or kidney cancer. The chain couples TRBV13 to TRBJ2-1; TRBD2 matches 10 bases. CDR3 nucleotide sequence: TGTGCCAGCAGGATGGTTAGCGGGGGGTACAATGAGCAGTTCTTC. Its protein is CASRMVSGGYNEQFF.